Listed here are 25 T cell receptor beta chains from one sample, sequenced in a study of blood T cell repertoires in COVID-19. Produced via immunoSEQ multiplex PCR; TCRdb's table is partial and in-frame only. The repertoire has a few hundred thousand clones, over 75% of them found once; the top ten carry 0.65% to 0.8%. Material for sequencing was peripheral blood. The receptor set was obtained from a human donor in a cohort sampled during active COVID-19.

This clone turned up a few times. The chain is built from TRBV3-1 (or the pseudogene TRBV3-2) and TRBJ2-6, with 8 positions matching TRBD1. Losses at the gene ends were 1 base for V and 2 bases for J; bases not matched to a gene: 4. The germline V gene has CDR1 LGHDT and CDR2 YNNKEL (reference sequence). The CDR3 is made up of 17 amino acids. CDR3 nucleotide sequence: TGTGCCAGCAGCCAAGGCCACAGGGGGGCTGGGGCCAACGTCCTGACTTTC. It specifies CASSQGHRGAGANVLTF.

The rearrangement uses TRBV7-9 and TRBJ1-1; 7 nucleotides agree with TRBD1. Germline V lookup: CDR1 SEHNR, CDR2 FQNEAQ (reference sequence). The CDR3 is 14 amino acids. With 5 bases clipped from V and 1 base from J, the junction kept 4 bases outside the gene matches. The CDR3 DNA sequence: TGTGCCAGCAGCATCGGGACAGCGAACACTGAAGCTTTCTTT. Protein: CASSIGTANTEAFF.

The rearrangement uses TRBV7-2 and TRBJ1-2, with 8 bases fitting TRBD1. Unmatched junction bases numbered 7, after V lost 3 bases and J lost 7 bases. Per germline, CDR1 SGHTA and CDR2 FQGNSA. The CDR3 is made up of 14 amino acids. The CDR3 nucleotides are TGTGCCAGCAGCTTCCGACAGGGGTATGCTGGCTACACCTTC. Its protein is CASSFRQGYAGYTF.

The rearrangement joins TRBV28 to TRBJ2-7, with 11 bases that match TRBD1. V lost 6 bases to trimming and J lost 4 bases; unmatched junction nucleotides: 14. The CDR3 contains 17 residues. The germline V gene has CDR1 MDHEN and CDR2 SYDVKM. CDR3 nucleotide sequence: TGTGCCAGCAGCCCGGCCGGACAGGGGGCCCTTCTATACGAGCAGTACTTC. This sequence encodes CASSPAGQGALLYEQYF.

This chain connects TRBV7-2 to TRBJ1-1; TRBD1 might be the D (6 bases). CDR1 and CDR2 from the germline V gene are SGHTA and FQGNSA. V was trimmed by 7 bases and J by 0 bases, leaving 21 bases between them. The CDR3 extends over 17 amino acids. The CDR3 sequence is CASTFTRTVFMNTEAFF. CDR3 coding DNA: TGTGCCAGCACTTTTACACGGACAGTGTTCATGAACACTGAAGCTTTCTTT.

The rearrangement links TRBV18 to TRBJ1-1; D is uncertain. The CDR3 consists of 14 residues. The germline V and J ends were trimmed by 5 bases and 1 base, with 11 bases remaining between them. CDR1 KGHSH and CDR2 LQKENI come from the germline V gene. CDR3 sequence reads: CASSVVMANTEAFF. The CDR3 nucleotides are TGTGCCAGCTCAGTTGTAATGGCGAACACTGAAGCTTTCTTT.

This chain joins TRBV5-1 and TRBJ1-1; D not certain. CDR3 length: 16 residues. Per germline, CDR1 SGHRS and CDR2 YFSETQ. Trimming took off 0 bases at V and 0 bases at J, with 12 bases between the two ends. For the CDR3, the DNA is TGCGCCAGCAGCTTGGGACCCTCGAGGATGAACACTGAAGCTTTCTTT. It yields the protein CASSLGPSRMNTEAFF.

The rearrangement uses TRBV6-2 or TRBV6-3 and TRBJ1-4, with unresolved D. Germline V gene data show CDR1 as MNHEY and CDR2 as SVGEGT. The CDR3 totals 16 residues. With 5 bases removed from V and 0 bases from J, the gap between germline ends came to 13 bases. The chain's CDR3 is CASSLTRFATNEKLFF. CDR3 nucleotides: TGTGCCAGCAGTCTGACTCGATTCGCAACTAATGAAAAACTGTTTTTT.

The CDR3 bases are TGCGCCAGCAGCTCGGACAGGGGAGCTGTACTGTTTTTT. It specifies CASSSDRGAVLFF. The chain employs TRBV5-1 and TRBJ1-4; 9 nucleotides align to TRBD1. The CDR3 runs to 13 residues. V lost 3 bases, J lost 13 bases, and 7 bases stayed unmatched. The germline gives CDR1 SGHRS, CDR2 YFSETQ.

The V call is TRBV18, the J call TRBJ2-6; tentative D call: TRBD1 (6 bases). The CDR3 has 18 residues. With 4 bases removed from V and 1 base from J, the gap between germline ends came to 17 bases. Germline assignment: CDR1 KGHSH and CDR2 LQKENI. The CDR3 nucleotides are TGTGCCAGCTCACAGTCCGGGACAACTGGTTCTGGGGCCAACGTCCTGACTTTC. Its protein product is CASSQSGTTGSGANVLTF.

The genes are TRBV30 and TRBJ2-6, with D possibly matching TRBD1 (7 bases). CDR3 length equals 15 residues. V was clipped by 6 bases and J by 0 bases, with 12 bases between them. CDR1 is GTSNPN, CDR2 SVGIG, per germline (reference sequence). CDR3 DNA sequence: TGTGCCTGCGGGGGACAGCTCTCTGGGGCCAACGTCCTGACTTTC. It yields the protein CACGGQLSGANVLTF.

The chain links TRBV27 to TRBJ2-7, with 10 bases identical to TRBD1. The CDR3 is made up of 15 amino acids. V shed 4 bases and J 1 base; nucleotides not matched to a gene: 4. Germline assignment: CDR1 MNHEY and CDR2 SMNVEV (reference sequence). The CDR3 sequence is CASSSRDRGSYEQYF. The CDR3 region has the DNA TGTGCCAGCAGTTCGAGGGACAGGGGTTCCTACGAGCAGTACTTC.

The V and J genes are TRBV20-1 and TRBJ2-7; no clear D gene. The V end lost 3 bases, the J end lost 4 bases, and 16 bases lay between the germline ends. Per germline, CDR1 DFQATT and CDR2 SNEGSKA (reference sequence). The CDR3 sequence is 14 residues long. CDR3 sequence reads: CSASKGLSRYEQYF. The CDR3, as DNA: TGCAGTGCTAGTAAAGGCCTTTCGCGGTACGAGCAGTACTTC.

The chain employs TRBV3-1 (or the pseudogene TRBV3-2) and TRBJ1-2; D not resolved. Between the trimmed V and J ends, which lost 4 bases and 4 bases, there was a span of 16 bases. Germline V gives CDR1 LGHDT, CDR2 YNNKEL (reference sequence). This CDR3 has 15 residues. CDR3 nucleotides: TGTGCCAGCAGCCCCCCCCGGCCCGCGGGCTATGGCTACACCTTC. As protein: CASSPPRPAGYGYTF.

The CDR3 is CATSRVPRRGEETQYF. The CDR3 bases are TGTGCCACCAGCAGAGTCCCGCGCAGGGGTGAAGAGACCCAGTACTTC. The V and J genes are TRBV15 and TRBJ2-5; possibly TRBD1 for D (6 bases). The CDR3 extends over 16 amino acids. The V gene's germline CDR1 is LNHNV and CDR2 YYDKDF (reference sequence). V lost 1 base and J 3 bases, leaving 15 bases between the germline ends.

The CDR3 coding sequence is TGTGCCAGCAGTCCCTCGACGGGGGATCAGCCCCAGCATTTT. It codes for CASSPSTGDQPQHF. The chain joins TRBV6-6 to TRBJ1-5; possibly TRBD1 for D (5 bases). The germline gives CDR1 MNHNY, CDR2 SVGAGI (reference sequence). V lost 5 bases to trimming and J lost 5 bases, with 13 bases between them. The CDR3 has 14 residues.

V usage is TRBV6-5 and J usage is TRBJ2-1; 7 bases are a match to TRBD1. This CDR3 contains 14 residues. Germline lookup yields CDR1 MNHEY and CDR2 SVGAGI. The V and J ends lost 2 bases and 5 bases, in that order; junction bases with no gene match: 3. This chain's CDR3 is CASSYGDSHNEQFF. In nucleotides, the CDR3 is TGTGCCAGCAGTTACGGGGACAGCCACAATGAGCAGTTCTTC.

The V and J genes are TRBV5-1 and TRBJ1-1; the D gene is possibly TRBD1 (6 bases). The CDR3 consists of 14 residues. Trimming left V 0 bases short and J 3 bases short, with 9 bases between. In germline, CDR1 is SGHRS, CDR2 YFSETQ. CDR3 residues: CASSLDRADTEAFF. For the CDR3, the DNA is TGCGCCAGCAGCTTGGACAGGGCGGACACTGAAGCTTTCTTT.

The chain uses TRBV29-1 and TRBJ1-1; D ambiguous. Germline assignment: CDR1 SQVTM and CDR2 ANQGSEA. V lost 5 bases, J lost 1 base, and 5 bases lay in between. CDR3 length equals 11 residues. The CDR3 sequence: CSVYGNTEAFF. The CDR3 region has the DNA TGCAGCGTTTACGGGAACACTGAAGCTTTCTTT.

J is TRBJ2-5 and V is TRBV5-4; 11 bases map to TRBD2. Germline lookup yields CDR1 SGHNT and CDR2 YYREEE (reference sequence). This CDR3 region has 15 residues. With V trimmed by 3 bases and J by 2 bases, 3 bases remained unmatched. The DNA for the CDR3 is TGTGCCAGCAGCTCTAGACTAGCGGGGCAAGAGACCCAGTACTTC. This gives the protein CASSSRLAGQETQYF. Using reference TRBV5-4 and TRBJ2-5 for the parts outside the CDR3, the full variable domain is ETGVTQSPTHLIKTRGQQVTLRCSSQSGHNTVSWYQQALGQGPQFIFQYYREEENGRGNFPPRFSGLQFPNYSSELNVNALELDDSALYLCASSSRLAGQETQYFGPGTRLLVL.

This clone is a singleton in its sample. The chain uses TRBV6-2 or TRBV6-3 and TRBJ2-7; 8 positions agree with TRBD2. The V gene's germline CDR1 is MNHEY and CDR2 SVGEGT. Trimming cost V 5 bases and J 2 bases; bases outside gene matches: 11. The CDR3 consists of 16 residues. The CDR3 nucleotides read TGTGCCAGCAGTACCCAGGAACTAGCGGCCCCCTACGAGCAGTACTTC. Amino acids: CASSTQELAAPYEQYF.

V usage is TRBV5-8 and J usage is TRBJ2-7; 7 bases are shared with TRBD2. V gave up 5 bases and J gave up 0 bases; unmatched junction bases: 5. This CDR3 is built from 14 residues. CDR1 is SGHTS, CDR2 YDEGEE, per germline. Written as DNA, the CDR3 is TGTGCCAGCAGTTCTAGCGGAGTCTCCTACGAGCAGTACTTC. Its translation is CASSSSGVSYEQYF. The whole variable domain, remainder taken from reference TRBV5-8 and TRBJ2-7, is EAGVTQSPTHLIKTRGQQATLRCSPISGHTSVYWYQQALGLGLQFLLWYDEGEERNRGNFPPRFSGRQFPNYSSELNVNALELEDSALYLCASSSSGVSYEQYFGPGTRLTVT.

The chain employs TRBV5-6 and TRBJ1-5; D gene unclear. Trimming stripped 6 bases from V and 0 bases from J, with 13 bases between. CDR3 length equals 15 residues. Germline CDR1 and CDR2: SGHDT and YYEEEE. Here the CDR3 reads CASTTYDVSNQPQHF. The CDR3 DNA follows: TGTGCCAGCACCACCTATGATGTTAGCAATCAGCCCCAGCATTTT.

This sequence joins TRBV12-3 or TRBV12-4 and TRBJ1-1; unclear D gene. CDR3 size: 13 residues. V was shortened by 3 bases and J by 1 base, with 6 bases between the two germline ends. The CDR3 loop reads CASSFVQNTEAFF. The CDR3 bases are TGTGCCAGCAGTTTTGTACAGAACACTGAAGCTTTCTTT.

The chain recombines TRBV5-6 with TRBJ1-3; the match to TRBD1 covers 10 bases. The CDR3 contains 18 residues. Looked up from germline, CDR1 is SGHDT and CDR2 is YYEEEE. V trimming: 6 bases; J trimming: 4 bases; junction bases outside the gene matches: 16. The CDR3 DNA reads as TGTGCCAGCAATCTCTGGCGACAGGGGGCTGTTGTAGGAAACACCATATATTTT. Its translation is CASNLWRQGAVVGNTIYF.